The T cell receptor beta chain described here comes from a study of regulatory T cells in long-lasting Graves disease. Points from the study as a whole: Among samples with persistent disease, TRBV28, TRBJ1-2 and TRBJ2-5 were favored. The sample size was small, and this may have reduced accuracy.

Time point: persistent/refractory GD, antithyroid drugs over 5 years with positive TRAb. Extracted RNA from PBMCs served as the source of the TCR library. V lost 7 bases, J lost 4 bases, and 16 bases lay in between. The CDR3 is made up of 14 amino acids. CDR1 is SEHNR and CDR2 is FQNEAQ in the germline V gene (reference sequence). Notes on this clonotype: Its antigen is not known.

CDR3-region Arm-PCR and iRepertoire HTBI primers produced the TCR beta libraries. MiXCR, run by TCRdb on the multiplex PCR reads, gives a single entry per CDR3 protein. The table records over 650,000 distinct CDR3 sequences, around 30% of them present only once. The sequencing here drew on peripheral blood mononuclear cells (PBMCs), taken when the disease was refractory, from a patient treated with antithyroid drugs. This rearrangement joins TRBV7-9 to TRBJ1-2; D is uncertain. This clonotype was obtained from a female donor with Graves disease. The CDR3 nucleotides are TGTGCCAGCACCCGGTTGGCAGGAGGCTATGGCTACACCTTC. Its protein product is CASTRLAGGYGYTF.